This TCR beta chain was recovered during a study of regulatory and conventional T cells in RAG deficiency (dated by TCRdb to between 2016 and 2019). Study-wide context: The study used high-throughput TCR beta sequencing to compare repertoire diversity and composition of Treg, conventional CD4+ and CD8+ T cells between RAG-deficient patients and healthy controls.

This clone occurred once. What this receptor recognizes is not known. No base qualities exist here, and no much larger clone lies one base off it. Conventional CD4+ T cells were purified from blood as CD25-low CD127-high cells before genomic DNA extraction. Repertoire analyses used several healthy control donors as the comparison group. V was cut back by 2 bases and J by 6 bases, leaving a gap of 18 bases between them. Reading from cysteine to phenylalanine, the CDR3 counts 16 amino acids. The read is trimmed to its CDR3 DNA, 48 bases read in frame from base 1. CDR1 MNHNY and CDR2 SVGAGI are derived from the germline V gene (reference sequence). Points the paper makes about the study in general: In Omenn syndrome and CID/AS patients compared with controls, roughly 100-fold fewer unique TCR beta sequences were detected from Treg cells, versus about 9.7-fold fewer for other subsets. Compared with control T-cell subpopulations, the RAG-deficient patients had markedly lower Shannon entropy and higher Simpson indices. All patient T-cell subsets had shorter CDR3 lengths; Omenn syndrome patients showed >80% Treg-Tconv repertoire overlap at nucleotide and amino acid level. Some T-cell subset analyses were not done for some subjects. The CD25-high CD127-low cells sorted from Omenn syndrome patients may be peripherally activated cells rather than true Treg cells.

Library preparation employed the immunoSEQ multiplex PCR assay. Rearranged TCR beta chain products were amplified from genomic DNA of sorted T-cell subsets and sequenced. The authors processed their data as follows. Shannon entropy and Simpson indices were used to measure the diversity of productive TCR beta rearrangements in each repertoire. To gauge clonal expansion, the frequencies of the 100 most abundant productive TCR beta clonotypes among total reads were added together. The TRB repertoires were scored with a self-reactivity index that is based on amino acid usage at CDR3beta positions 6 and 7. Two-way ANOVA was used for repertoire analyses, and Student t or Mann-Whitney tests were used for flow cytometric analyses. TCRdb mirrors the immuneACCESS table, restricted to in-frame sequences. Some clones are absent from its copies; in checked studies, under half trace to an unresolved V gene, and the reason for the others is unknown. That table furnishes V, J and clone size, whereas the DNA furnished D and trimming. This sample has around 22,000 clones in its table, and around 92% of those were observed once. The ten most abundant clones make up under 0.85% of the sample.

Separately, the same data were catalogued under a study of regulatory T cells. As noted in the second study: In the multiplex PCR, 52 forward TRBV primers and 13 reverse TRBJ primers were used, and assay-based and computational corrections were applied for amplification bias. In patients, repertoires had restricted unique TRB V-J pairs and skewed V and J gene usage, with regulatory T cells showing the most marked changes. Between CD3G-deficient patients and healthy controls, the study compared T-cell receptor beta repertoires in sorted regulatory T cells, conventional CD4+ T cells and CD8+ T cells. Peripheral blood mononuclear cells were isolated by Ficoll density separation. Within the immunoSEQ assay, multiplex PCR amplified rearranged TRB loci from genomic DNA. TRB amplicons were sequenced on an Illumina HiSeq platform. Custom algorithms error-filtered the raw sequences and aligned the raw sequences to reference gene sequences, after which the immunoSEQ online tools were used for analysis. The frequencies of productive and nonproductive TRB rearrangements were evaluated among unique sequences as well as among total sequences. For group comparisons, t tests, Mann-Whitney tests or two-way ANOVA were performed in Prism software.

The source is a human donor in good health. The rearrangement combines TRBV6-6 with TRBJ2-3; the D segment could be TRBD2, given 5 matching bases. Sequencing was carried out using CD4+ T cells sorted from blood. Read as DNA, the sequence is TGTGCCAGCAGTTACGGGGTGGCGGAGGTTACTGATACGCAGTATTTT. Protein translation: CASSYGVAEVTDTQYF.